This T cell receptor (beta chain) was recorded in a study of early T cells in non-severe SARS-CoV-2 infection. Via MiXCR, TCRdb re-called the 5' RACE reads, giving one row per CDR3 protein. The table records 70,000 to 85,000 distinct CDR3 sequences, about an eighth of them present only once. This clonotype showed up many times. Trimming stripped 5 bases from V and 0 bases from J, with 12 bases between. Germline values: CDR1 SGHRS, CDR2 YFSETQ. CDR3 length: 15 amino acids. The genes are TRBV5-1 and TRBJ1-5; no definite D call. The receptor comes from an adult who was a healthcare worker with PCR-confirmed SARS-CoV-2 infection or an uninfected control (not recorded which). Input material: whole blood. CDR3 sequence reads: CASREFLNSNQPQHF. Here the CDR3 DNA reads TGCGCCAGCAGGGAGTTTCTTAATAGCAATCAGCCCCAGCATTTT.